This TCR beta chain is from a study of shared clonotypes between healthy human individuals. The CDR3 runs 15 residues. Germline CDR1 is MNHNS and CDR2 is SASEGT. V shed 1 base and J shed 5 bases, with 14 bases lying between them. This clone was picked up a small number of times. The assay was immunoSEQ multiplex PCR, and TCRdb's table has in-frame clones only and misses some. The data show about 2.3 million clones, approximately 90% seen once. Sequences were obtained from naive CD4+ T cells from PBMCs. Subset: CD45RA+ positively selected. The sequence was collected from a man aged 18 to 35 in good health. Some clones in this sample may be carry-over from other donors' samples. The chain uses TRBV6-1 and TRBJ1-1; D not resolved. The CDR3 sequence is CASSEEKAYTTEAFF. The CDR3 coding sequence is TGTGCCAGCAGTGAAGAAAAGGCCTACACGACTGAAGCTTTCTTT.